This T cell receptor beta chain was observed in a study of blood T cell repertoires in COVID-19. Study summary: Both acute and convalescent COVID-19 samples were obtained from the United States, Italy and Spain. Sample material is recorded as cDNA or gDNA derived from T cells, B-cell-depleted T cells, or PBMCs.

The germline CDR1 and CDR2 sequences are MNHEY and SMNVEV (reference sequence). The CDR3 is made up of 15 amino acids. J was trimmed by 7 bases and V by 2 bases; bases with no gene match: 6. Seattle enrolled patients during active infection and tracked them longitudinally. Profiling relied on immunoSEQ multiplex PCR, and the TCRdb table lists in-frame clones only, not all of them. The data contain fewer than 250,000 clones, 82% of them singletons. The chain recombines TRBV27 with TRBJ2-1; TRBD2 agrees at 9 bases. This sequence was found in a woman aged 55-75 years with COVID-19, enrolled during active disease. The sample comprised peripheral blood. The chain's CDR3 is CASSLAGGPGNEQFF. The CDR3 nucleotides read TGTGCCAGCAGTTTAGCGGGAGGGCCTGGGAATGAGCAGTTCTTC.